This passage covers 25 T cell receptor beta chains from one sample sequenced in a study of cytomegalovirus exposure and HLA in healthy donors. The PCR had 60 Vbeta and 13 Jbeta primers. The repertoire was sequenced with immunoSEQ multiplex PCR; TCRdb's copy has only in-frame clones and lacks some. Found here are some 220,000 clones, more than 70% of them singletons; the top ten hold less than 0.6%. Sequencing was done on a sample of PBMCs. These receptors were obtained from a boy between 10 and 17 years old in good health and CMV-seronegative.

CDR3 sequence reads: CASSLMGQGETQYF. The DNA for the CDR3 is TGTGCCAGCAGCTTGATGGGTCAGGGAGAGACCCAGTACTTC. The chain employs TRBV5-5 and TRBJ2-5; D might be TRBD1 (5 bases). This CDR3 is built from 14 residues. The germline CDR1 and CDR2 sequences are SGHKS and YYEKEE (reference sequence). Trimming shortened V by 1 base and J by 4 bases, and 11 bases separated the two germline ends.

CDR3 region: CASSARLTNNEQFF. CDR3 bases: TGCGCCAGCAGCGCCAGACTAACCAACAATGAGCAGTTCTTC. The chain has TRBV4-1 and TRBJ2-1; the D gene is possibly TRBD2 (5 bases). Germline V gene lookup returns CDR1 MGHRA and CDR2 YSYEKL. The CDR3 extends over 14 amino acids. Trimming left V 5 bases short and J 5 bases short, with 13 bases between.

The gene calls are TRBV5-4 and TRBJ1-2; D unclear. The V gene's germline CDR1 is SGHNT and CDR2 YYREEE (reference sequence). This CDR3 contains 17 residues. V dropped 0 bases and J dropped 0 bases, with 15 bases sitting between them. Here the CDR3 DNA reads TGTGCCAGCAGCTTGGCGGGAATTTATGGGGCTAACTATGGCTACACCTTC. Amino acid sequence: CASSLAGIYGANYGYTF.

The chain combines TRBV27 with TRBJ1-1, with TRBD1 identical over 7 bases. The ends lost 3 bases at V and 5 bases at J; junction bases unmatched: 3. Germline V CDR1 and CDR2: MNHEY, SMNVEV (reference sequence). This CDR3 is built from 13 residues. CDR3 amino acids: CASSFRGLTEAFF. CDR3 DNA sequence: TGTGCCAGCAGTTTCAGGGGGTTAACTGAAGCTTTCTTT.

The rearrangement links TRBV9 to TRBJ1-1; 9 bases map to TRBD1. J lost 4 bases, V lost 0 bases, and 7 bases had no gene match. The CDR3 length is 16 residues. The germline CDR1 and CDR2 sequences are SGDLS and YYNGEE. CDR3 in amino acids: CASSVGRGQGFTEAFF. The DNA for the CDR3 is TGTGCCAGCAGCGTAGGTCGGGGACAGGGTTTCACTGAAGCTTTCTTT.

V gene TRBV27 combines with J gene TRBJ2-1; 9 nucleotides agree with TRBD1. The J segment lost 3 bases and the V segment lost 3 bases, leaving 3 bases of the junction unmatched. Germline V gene data show CDR1 as MNHEY and CDR2 as SMNVEV (reference sequence). The CDR3 contains 15 residues. CDR3: CASSFQGQGYNEQFF. CDR3 nucleotide sequence: TGTGCCAGCAGTTTTCAGGGACAGGGCTACAATGAGCAGTTCTTC.

The chain has TRBV7-2 and TRBJ2-2, with 11 nucleotides matching TRBD1. With V trimmed by 5 bases and J by 2 bases, 1 base remained unmatched. This CDR3 region has 15 residues. Germline V gene sequence: CDR1 SGHTA, CDR2 FQGNSA. The CDR3 region is CASSRTGGNTGELFF. Here the CDR3 DNA reads TGTGCCAGCAGCCGGACAGGGGGCAACACCGGGGAGCTGTTTTTT.

V and J are TRBV30 and TRBJ1-2, with D uncertain. Germline CDR1 and CDR2: GTSNPN and SVGIG (reference sequence). The V and J ends lost 0 bases and 7 bases respectively, with 6 bases between them. The CDR3 covers 11 residues. The CDR3, as DNA: TGTGCCTGGAGTGTACGGTCTGGCTACACCTTC. This codes for CAWSVRSGYTF.

DNA for the CDR3: TGTGCCAGCAGCTTAGAGGGCGGGCCGGGGGGTGAGCAGTTCTTC. Its protein product is CASSLEGGPGGEQFF. V usage is TRBV13 and J usage is TRBJ2-1, with 7 bases matching TRBD2. The CDR3 runs 15 residues. From germline, CDR1 is PRHDT and CDR2 FYEKMQ (reference sequence). V shed 1 base, J shed 9 bases, and the junction held 9 bases outside the gene matches.

The genes are TRBV6-1 and TRBJ1-1, with 7 positions matching TRBD1. V lost 8 bases to trimming and J lost 0 bases; unmatched junction nucleotides: 9. Germline values: CDR1 MNHNS, CDR2 SASEGT. This CDR3 contains 15 residues. CDR3 nucleotide sequence: TGTGCCAGCGGGACAGCCCCGCTTATGAACACTGAAGCTTTCTTT. Amino acid sequence: CASGTAPLMNTEAFF.

The chain employs TRBV7-8 and TRBJ2-5, with a tentative D call TRBD2 (6 bases). The better agreement between TRBJ2-7 and the DNA end casts doubt on the J call. The CDR3 covers 17 residues. Germline assignment: CDR1 SGHVS and CDR2 FQNEAQ. CDR3 sequence (DNA): TGTGCCAGCAGCTTAGCGCCAAGGGGCGGGACGCCCTACGAGCAGTACTTC. Encoded protein: CASSLAPRGGTPYEQYF.

This clone has a handful of counts. V usage is TRBV2 and J usage is TRBJ2-1; 10 positions agree with TRBD2. Germline V lookup: CDR1 SNHLY, CDR2 FYNNEI. V was pared by 8 bases and J by 14 bases, with 6 bases of the junction left unmatched. CDR3 length equals 11 residues. The CDR3 DNA is TGTGCCAGCGCTCTAGCGGGAGATGAGTTCTTC. Translated: CASALAGDEFF.

This clone was counted between two and nine times. This chain connects TRBV7-3 to TRBJ2-1; 8 bases map to TRBD2. The junction had 11 bases not matched to a gene; V was cut back by 9 bases and J by 4 bases. The CDR3 loop spans 15 amino acids. From germline, CDR1 is SGHTA and CDR2 FQGTGA. CDR3 residues: CASLGRGVMYNEQFF. CDR3 sequence (DNA): TGTGCCAGTTTGGGGCGGGGGGTGATGTACAATGAGCAGTTCTTC.

This chain links TRBV5-1 with TRBJ1-6, with D possibly TRBD1 on 6 matching bases. CDR1 is SGHRS and CDR2 is YFSETQ in the germline V gene. This CDR3 has 12 residues. With 4 bases removed from V and 9 bases from J, the gap between germline ends came to 8 bases. CDR3 sequence (DNA): TGCGCCAGCAGCGCAGGGGTTTCACCCCTCCACTTT. Translated: CASSAGVSPLHF.

This clone has only one observation. The rearrangement uses TRBV5-1 and TRBJ2-2; 10 nucleotides align to TRBD2. This CDR3 is 16 amino acids long. The germline V gene has CDR1 SGHRS and CDR2 YFSETQ. V gave up 0 bases and J gave up 4 bases; unmatched junction bases: 3. Here the CDR3 reads CASSLEAGGPTGELFF. CDR3 DNA sequence: TGCGCCAGCAGCTTGGAAGCGGGAGGGCCCACCGGGGAGCTGTTTTTT.

The chain has TRBV7-9 and TRBJ1-6, with D uncertain. Looked up from germline, CDR1 is SEHNR and CDR2 is FQNEAQ (reference sequence). V gave up 1 base and J gave up 7 bases, with 11 bases separating them. The CDR3 runs 15 residues. In nucleotides, the CDR3 is TGTGCCAGCAGCTTAGGCAGACGGCGGAATTCACCCCTCCACTTT. Encoded protein: CASSLGRRRNSPLHF.

The genes are TRBV18 and TRBJ1-2, with 8 bases lining up with TRBD1. This CDR3 has 12 residues. Germline values: CDR1 KGHSH, CDR2 LQKENI. The V gene end was trimmed by 3 bases and the J gene end by 11 bases; junction bases not matched to a gene: 5. The CDR3: CASSPGQVRYTF. CDR3 sequence (DNA): TGTGCCAGCTCACCGGGACAGGTTAGATACACCTTC.

The chain links TRBV11-3 to TRBJ1-6; TRBD1 is a possible D gene (6 bases). Trimming left V 1 base short and J 10 bases short, with 14 bases between. CDR1 is SGHNT, CDR2 YENEEA, per germline. The CDR3 contains 15 residues. The CDR3 region is CASSLGVGGGSPLHF. CDR3 bases: TGTGCCAGCAGCTTAGGTGTAGGGGGTGGCTCACCCCTCCACTTT.

The chain links TRBV5-1 to TRBJ2-5, with D possibly matching TRBD2 (7 bases). Germline V gene data show CDR1 as SGHRS and CDR2 as YFSETQ. This CDR3 contains 18 residues. V was trimmed by 3 bases and J by 5 bases, leaving 26 bases between them. In DNA form, the CDR3 reads TGCGCCAGCAGCTATCGGCGGGGGCTTACTAGCGTTGGTGAGACCCAGTACTTC. Encoded protein: CASSYRRGLTSVGETQYF.

The V and J genes are TRBV27 and TRBJ2-3; D is uncertain. V was shortened by 3 bases and J by 1 base, with 8 bases between the two germline ends. Per germline, CDR1 MNHEY and CDR2 SMNVEV (reference sequence). The CDR3 is made up of 14 amino acids. The CDR3 coding sequence is TGTGCCAGCAGTTTGCCGGGTCGCACAGATACGCAGTATTTT. Translating gives CASSLPGRTDTQYF.

This clone was seen more than once but under ten times. This chain uses TRBV5-4 with TRBJ2-5; 7 positions match TRBD2. This CDR3 region has 17 residues. V shed 4 bases and J 5 bases; nucleotides not matched to a gene: 17. CDR1 and CDR2 from the germline V gene are SGHNT and YYREEE (reference sequence). CDR3 sequence: CASSTLAEIIPDETQYF. The CDR3 DNA reads as TGTGCCAGCAGCACCCTAGCGGAGATAATCCCGGACGAGACCCAGTACTTC.

For this clone: At the DNA level, this CDR3 is encoded by other sequences in the same sample as well. The CDR3 nucleotides read TGTGCCAGTAGTATCACAGGAAGGAACACTGAAGCTTTCTTT. It is translated as CASSITGRNTEAFF. The chain employs TRBV19 and TRBJ1-1, with D possibly matching TRBD1 (5 bases). V gave up 3 bases and J gave up 1 base, with 9 bases separating them. Germline CDR1 is LNHDA and CDR2 is SQIVND (reference sequence). The CDR3 is 14 amino acids.

J is TRBJ2-1 and V is TRBV18; TRBD2 is a possible D gene (5 bases). The CDR3 is made up of 17 amino acids. Germline CDR1 KGHSH, CDR2 LQKENI. V was cut by 1 base and J by 0 bases, with 13 bases left in between. CDR3 sequence: CASSPLYWTYSYNEQFF. In DNA form, the CDR3 reads TGTGCCAGCTCACCACTATATTGGACTTACTCCTACAATGAGCAGTTCTTC.

This sequence joins TRBV19 and TRBJ2-7; the match to TRBD1 covers 9 bases. The ends lost 4 bases at V and 4 bases at J; junction bases unmatched: 11. This CDR3 comprises 16 residues. The V gene's germline CDR1 is LNHDA and CDR2 SQIVND (reference sequence). The CDR3 is CASSRGGRTGEYEQYF. The CDR3 DNA reads TGTGCCAGTAGTAGGGGGGGTAGGACAGGGGAATACGAGCAGTACTTC. The whole variable domain, remainder taken from reference TRBV19 and TRBJ2-7, is DGGITQSPKYLFRKEGQNVTLSCEQNLNHDAMYWYRQDPGQGLRLIYYSQIVNDFQKGDIAEGYSVSREKKESFPLTVTSAQKNPTAFYLCASSRGGRTGEYEQYFGPGTRLTVT.

Written as DNA, the CDR3 is TGTGCCAGCAGTGCCCCCGGGACAAGATTTAACTATGGCTACACCTTC. Protein sequence: CASSAPGTRFNYGYTF. The chain combines TRBV25-1 with TRBJ1-2; perhaps TRBD1 as D (6 bases). Trimming removed 4 bases from V and 1 base from J, with 16 bases in between. Looked up from germline, CDR1 is MGHDK and CDR2 is SYGVNS. CDR3 size: 16 residues.